The 14 T cell receptor beta chains presented below share a single source sample, sequenced in a study of shared clonotypes between healthy human individuals. The table came from immunoSEQ multiplex PCR; TCRdb's copy has only in-frame clones and leaves some out. The table shows hundreds of thousands of clones, with approximately 95% occurring only once. CD45RO negativity and positive selection for CCR7 defined naive CD8 cells, a population that excluded terminally differentiated effector memory CD45RA+ cells. The sequencing input was naive CD8+ T cells sorted from blood. All receptors come from a woman between 25 and 40 years old in good health.

The chain employs TRBV19 and TRBJ2-7; 9 bases agree with TRBD2. The V segment lost 3 bases and the J segment 2 bases; nucleotides outside the gene matches: 2. The CDR3 extends over 14 amino acids. Germline V gives CDR1 LNHDA, CDR2 SQIVND (reference sequence). This CDR3 reads CASSMTSGTYEQYF. The CDR3 nucleotides read TGTGCCAGTAGTATGACTAGCGGCACCTACGAGCAGTACTTC.

The rearrangement uses TRBV19 and TRBJ1-2, with D possibly matching TRBD1 (5 bases). Looked up from germline, CDR1 is LNHDA and CDR2 is SQIVND (reference sequence). CDR3 length: 16 amino acids. V lost 0 bases to trimming and J lost 2 bases, with 13 bases between them. The CDR3 reads CASSIDRGGANYGYTF. Here the CDR3 DNA reads TGTGCCAGTAGTATAGATCGGGGCGGGGCGAACTATGGCTACACCTTC.

This chain uses TRBV29-1 with TRBJ2-2, with D uncertain. The CDR3 has 13 residues. V was trimmed by 3 bases and J by 2 bases, leaving 7 bases between them. The germline gives CDR1 SQVTM, CDR2 ANQGSEA. The CDR3 here is CSVDGDNTGELFF. CDR3 in DNA: TGCAGCGTTGATGGCGATAACACCGGGGAGCTGTTTTTT.

The chain carries TRBV9 and TRBJ2-5; TRBD1 matches 8 bases. Looked up from germline, CDR1 is SGDLS and CDR2 is YYNGEE. This CDR3 contains 16 residues. V was pared by 3 bases and J by 5 bases, with 12 bases of the junction left unmatched. CDR3 residues: CASSEEDRVGMETQYF. The CDR3 nucleotides read TGTGCCAGCAGCGAGGAGGACAGGGTAGGGATGGAGACCCAGTACTTC.

This clone was recorded once. CDR3 amino acids: CAWGPPGTNEKLFF. CDR3 sequence (DNA): TGTGCCTGGGGCCCCCCAGGGACTAATGAAAAACTGTTTTTT. The chain combines TRBV30 with TRBJ1-4; perhaps TRBD1 as D (5 bases). Germline V gives CDR1 GTSNPN, CDR2 SVGIG (reference sequence). This CDR3 has 14 amino acids. Trimming stripped 5 bases from V and 2 bases from J, with 12 bases between.

The chain links TRBV27 to TRBJ2-2, with D unresolved. Germline V lookup: CDR1 MNHEY, CDR2 SMNVEV (reference sequence). Trimming took off 5 bases at V and 6 bases at J, with 4 bases between the two ends. This CDR3 is 11 amino acids long. CDR3 sequence: CASSAAGELFF. The DNA for the CDR3 is TGTGCCAGCAGTGCGGCCGGGGAGCTGTTTTTT.

This clone was seen a few times. The V and J genes are TRBV4-1 and TRBJ1-1; D remains unclear. CDR3 length equals 13 residues. In germline, CDR1 is MGHRA, CDR2 YSYEKL. V lost 1 base and J lost 8, with 11 bases in between. This CDR3 reads CASSQALNGEAFF. The DNA of the CDR3 is TGCGCCAGCAGCCAAGCTCTAAACGGGGAAGCTTTCTTT.

V usage is TRBV19 and J usage is TRBJ2-2; 9 bases match TRBD2. The CDR3 contains 13 residues. V was clipped by 10 bases and J by 7 bases; unmatched bases: 7. Germline V lookup: CDR1 LNHDA, CDR2 SQIVND (reference sequence). The CDR3 loop reads CAISGSRVGELFF. CDR3 DNA: TGTGCCATTAGCGGGAGTCGCGTCGGGGAGCTGTTTTTT.

This chain links TRBV30 with TRBJ1-2; possible D gene TRBD1, 5 bases. Germline CDR1 reads GTSNPN; CDR2 reads SVGIG (reference sequence). The CDR3 covers 10 residues. V shed 4 bases and J shed 8 bases, with 8 bases lying between them. CDR3 DNA sequence: TGTGCCTGGATTTCAGGGGGCTACACCTTC. Translating gives CAWISGGYTF. The whole variable domain, remainder taken from reference TRBV30 and TRBJ1-2, is SQTIHQWPATLVQPVGSPLSLECTVEGTSNPNLYWYRQAAGRGLQLLFYSVGIGQISSEVPQNLSASRPQDRQFILSSKKLLLSDSGFYLCAWISGGYTFGSGTRLTVV.

The chain couples TRBV7-9 to TRBJ2-7, with 9 positions matching TRBD2. The V gene end was trimmed by 4 bases and the J gene end by 4 bases; junction bases not matched to a gene: 5. Germline V gives CDR1 SEHNR, CDR2 FQNEAQ (reference sequence). The CDR3 has 14 amino acids. CDR3 sequence reads: CASSYSGSPYEQYF. The CDR3 DNA follows: TGTGCCAGCAGCTATAGCGGGAGTCCGTACGAGCAGTACTTC.

The chain links TRBV28 to TRBJ2-1, with D possibly called TRBD1 or TRBD2 (5 bases each). Germline CDR1 is MDHEN and CDR2 is SYDVKM. The CDR3 totals 17 residues. Trimming pared 3 bases from V and 8 bases from J, leaving 23 bases between. The CDR3 here is CASSFLTRDPRFDEQFF. The CDR3 DNA reads as TGTGCCAGCAGTTTTCTGACCCGGGACCCCCGCTTTGATGAGCAGTTCTTC. The entire variable domain, with the rest obtained from reference TRBV28 and TRBJ2-1, is as follows: DVKVTQSSRYLVKRTGEKVFLECVQDMDHENMFWYRQDPGLGLRLIYFSYDVKMKEKGDIPEGYSVSREKKERFSLILESASTNQTSMYLCASSFLTRDPRFDEQFFGPGTRLTVL.

CDR3 nucleotides: TGTGCCAGCAGCCGACTGGGGCCAGAGACCCAGTACTTC. Translated: CASSRLGPETQYF. This rearrangement joins TRBV5-5 to TRBJ2-5, with D tentatively TRBD1 (5 bases). The germline V gene encodes CDR1 SGHKS and CDR2 YYEKEE (reference sequence). Deletions cut 4 bases from V and 4 bases from J, with 11 bases between. The CDR3 consists of 13 residues.

The V gene is TRBV11-2, the J gene TRBJ2-3; 9 bases match TRBD2. J was trimmed by 0 bases and V by 5 bases; bases with no gene match: 9. The CDR3 extends over 17 amino acids. Germline V gene lookup returns CDR1 SGHAT and CDR2 FQNNGV. Written as DNA, the CDR3 is TGTGCCAGCAGCCCTCCGGCTAGCGGGGAAAGCACAGATACGCAGTATTTT. Its translation: CASSPPASGESTDTQYF.

The gene calls are TRBV19 and TRBJ2-2, with D maybe TRBD1 (8 bases). The germline V gene has CDR1 LNHDA and CDR2 SQIVND (reference sequence). The V end lost 1 base, the J end lost 7 bases, and 13 bases lay between the germline ends. The CDR3 spans 15 residues. CDR3 in DNA: TGTGCCAGTAGTATAGGGACAGGGACTATCGGGGAGCTGTTTTTT. Amino acid sequence: CASSIGTGTIGELFF.